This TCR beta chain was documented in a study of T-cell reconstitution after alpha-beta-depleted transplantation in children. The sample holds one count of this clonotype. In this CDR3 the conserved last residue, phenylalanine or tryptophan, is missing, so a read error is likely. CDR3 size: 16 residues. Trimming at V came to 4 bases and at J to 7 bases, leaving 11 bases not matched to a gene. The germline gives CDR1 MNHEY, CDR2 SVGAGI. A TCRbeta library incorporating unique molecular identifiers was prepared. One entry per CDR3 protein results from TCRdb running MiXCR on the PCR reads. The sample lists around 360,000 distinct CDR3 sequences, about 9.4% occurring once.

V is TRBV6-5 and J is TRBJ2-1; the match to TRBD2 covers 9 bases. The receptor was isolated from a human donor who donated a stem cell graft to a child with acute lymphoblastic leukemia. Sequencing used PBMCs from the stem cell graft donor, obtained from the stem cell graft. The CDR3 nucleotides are TGTGCCAGCAGTTGGGCTAGCGGGGCGAACGGGAATGAGCAGTTCTTA. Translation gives CASSWASGANGNEQFL.